The T cell receptor beta chain described here comes from a study of cytomegalovirus exposure and HLA in healthy donors (dated by TCRdb to 2016 to 2017). Describing the broader study: An earlier analysis of 587 of the donors reported approximately 290 Gb of sequence data and 120 million or so unique TCR beta sequences from around 200 million T cells. About 280 gigabases of sequencing data and around 88 million unique TCR sequences made up an early release that covered several hundred HLA-typed donors. Among the roughly 430 genotyped donors, around 81% belonged to the genetic ancestry cluster associated with self-reported Caucasian donors. The study aimed to test whether cataloging public T cell receptors could reveal signatures of past pathogen exposure. Using immunosequencing, the study profiled T cell repertoires from about 620 subjects and related those repertoires to cytomegalovirus serostatus. Along with the roughly 610-subject first cohort, a separate validation cohort of over a hundred different subjects was used. The study combined high-throughput TCR immunosequencing, statistical association of individual TCRs with disease status, and machine learning to predict cytomegalovirus infection status. A later analysis re-examined previously published TCR beta repertoires from roughly 650 donors and added high-resolution HLA genotyping to investigate patterns of TCR occurrence. Rather than drawing on any new phenotypic data, the later analysis identified candidate immune exposures from TCR beta sequences and the way those sequences occurred across donors. To decide whether each TCR beta V gene segment behaved as functional or pseudogenic, an earlier analysis of several hundred of the donors relied on high-throughput TCR beta sequencing. Alongside the repertoire data, information on donor age, sex, ethnicity and CMV serostatus was compiled. Genome-wide SNP genotypes for about 60% of the roughly 670 donors were used in a later genetic analysis, which treated that subset as a discovery cohort. Every repertoire in the discovery cohort had been generated on one and the same sequencing platform. HLA typing covered class I and class II loci at four-digit resolution. Typing coverage differed by locus: A, B, C, DRB1 and DQB1 were typed in about 620-640 donors, DQA1 in 522, DPA1 in roughly 590, and DPB1 in just under 490. Several DR-DQ haplotypes were handled as single units for association and clustering because linkage in the cohort was strong. Among 398 genotyped donors of the cohort, an average of about 220,000 unique TCR beta nucleotide sequences was sequenced per donor, of which about 20% were non-productive.

Study-wide conclusions, independent of this receptor: The sequencing pipeline was judged likely to have produced a cluster of highly shared sequence variants as a technical artifact. While some public TCRs were present in many individuals, most TCR sequences turned up only very rarely across donors. A later analysis found that HLA-associated TCR beta chains were more clonally expanded and had lower generation probabilities than equally common non-associated chains. Strong co-occurrence of HLA alleles, especially DR and DQ, made assigning TCR associations to individual alleles difficult. Correlated functional status among segregating V segments might be attributable to linkage disequilibrium, but an unknown experimental factor could not be ruled out. A later genetic analysis reported fewer N-insertions in productive TCRs among donors in an Asian-associated ancestry cluster than the roughly 700-donor mean. Some IMGT-functional V segments, including TRBV6-2 and TRBV6-3, could not be distinguished by the 87-base-pair reads and were therefore excluded. Most CMV-associated TCR beta chains appeared to be HLA-restricted in a later analysis, and the HLA associations seemed to be driven largely by CMV exposure. The presence/absence analyses assumed that sequencing depth was roughly uniform across donors, and that assumption may not be true. Broadly in line with IMGT annotations, most TCR beta V segments showed up in productive rearrangements about 87% or about 30% of the time in an earlier analysis of around 600 of the donors. In a later genetic analysis, a missense DCLRE1C variant was associated with V-gene and J-gene trimming of TCR beta chains, and the association was replicated in an independent cohort. At a false discovery rate of 0.05, a later analysis linked some 18,000 TCR beta sequences to specific HLA alleles. This cohort had only TCR beta chains sequenced, and the lack of alpha or paired-chain data limited which features could be detected. A further reported finding was that TCR beta sequences accurately predicted the HLA-A and HLA-B alleles for most subjects in the first cohort. Because HLA typing was missing for some donors at each locus, association tests included only the typed subset. In vitro tests confirmed that a few of the cytomegalovirus-associated TCR beta chains recognize cytomegalovirus antigens. According to a later analysis, parvovirus B19, influenza, CMV and Epstein-Barr virus appeared linked to several top co-occurrence clusters. Because counts were too low, 15 to 20 rarely observed V segments, including chromosome 9 orphons, were excluded from the earlier analysis of under 650 of the donors. The authors suggested that the approach could potentially be extended to other disease states and immunological phenotypes. In the study, around 150 TCR beta chains were listed as associated with cytomegalovirus. In a later analysis, TCR association rates were found to vary across HLA loci, with the most associated TCRs seen for DRB1 alleles and the fewest for HLA-C alleles. Cytomegalovirus status was reported to be diagnosed by the classifier with high specificity and sensitivity in both the original and validation cohorts. Immune exposure information for the cohort was limited to CMV serostatus.

Libraries were prepared through the immunoSEQ multiplex PCR assay. The multiplex PCR relied on a mix of 60 forward primers for TCR Vbeta segments and 13 reverse primers for TCR Jbeta segments. A multiplex PCR assay on genomic DNA amplified the CDR3 region of rearranged TCR beta genes. The amplified TCR beta libraries were sequenced on the Illumina HiSeq System as 87-base-pair reads. In the source study's methods: Across the roughly 700 repertoires, a later analysis counted 60 million to 90 million unique TCR beta chains, roughly 11 million of which were shared by at least two donors. Raw reads were error-corrected and collapsed into unique sequences by a nearest-neighbor algorithm in which closely related sequences were merged to remove PCR and sequencing errors. Alignment of CDR3 sequences to IMGT reference sequences was used to assign V, D and J gene segments. For a sequence to be retained, a match of at least six nucleotides to both a V gene segment and a J gene segment was required. A rearrangement was called productive if the CDR3 had no stop codons and remained in frame with V and J, and every other rearrangement was called non-productive. CDR3 was defined according to IMGT convention as the region running from the second conserved V-encoded cysteine to the conserved J-encoded phenylalanine. In an earlier analysis of approximately 500 of the donors, sequences lacking an unambiguous match to a single V gene segment were excluded. In an earlier analysis of roughly 500 of the donors, V segments were called functional above 56.7% productive rearrangements and were called segregating when the between-donor standard deviation exceeded 5%. A statistical classification framework was built for diagnosing cytomegalovirus status from the catalog of TCR beta chain sequences. In a later analysis, V and J genes were assigned by comparing TCR nucleotide sequences against IMGT/GENE-DB human TR gene sequences. Using the TCRdist pipeline, a later analysis assigned CDR3 sequences along with most-parsimonious VDJ recombination scenarios. A later analysis defined each TCR beta chain by its CDR3 amino acid sequence plus V-gene family, and excluded reads lacking a unique V-gene family. A later analysis removed roughly 590 highly shared, low-generation-probability nucleotide sequences to deal with suspected cross-contamination and a sequencing artifact. For each public chain, a later analysis derived a clonal expansion index from normalized ranks of inferred template counts within each repertoire. In a later analysis, generation probabilities were computed with a VDJ recombination model fitted to out-of-frame rearrangements, and the resulting probabilities were checked against IGoR. In a later analysis, TCR-TCR, TCR-HLA and TCR-CMV co-occurrence was scored with hypergeometric tests, and a repertoire-size bias correction was applied to TCR pairs. A later analysis estimated false discovery rates by permuting HLA or CMV assignments 20 times. A later analysis grouped co-occurring TCRs with DBSCAN, adding TCRdist sequence similarity when clustering within HLA-allele-positive subsets. For co-occurrence clustering, repertoires with fewer than 30,000 or more than 120,000 public chains were excluded, along with roughly 5 repertoires with anomalous nucleotide sharing. TCRdb obtained this table from immuneACCESS and retained in-frame rearrangements with V and J assigned. These tables miss some clones; where compared with another copy, unresolved V genes account for less than half of the shortfall, and the remainder is unexplained. Clonal size and the V and J genes are those of that table, whereas D and trimming came from the DNA. This sample comprises approximately 290,000 clones, 75% to 90% of them detected only once. Roughly 0.31% of the sample lies in the top ten.

Inclusive of the bounding cysteine and phenylalanine, the CDR3 is 14 residues long. Just CDR3 DNA is preserved here, 42 bases in frame from base 1. V is reduced by 9 bases and J by 0 bases, leaving a spacing of 15 bases between them. CDR1 ENHRY and CDR2 SYGVKD were looked up in the germline V gene. For this clone: Its target antigen remains unknown. It has no much larger one-base neighbor in the sample; base qualities were not kept.

The cohort comprised some 730 healthy bone marrow donors. At the time of sampling, all cohort members were nominally healthy, though unrecorded immune exposures were likely present. The donor was CMV seronegative and was included in the group of a few hundred seronegative cohort members. A peripheral blood sample was provided by each donor, and peripheral blood mononuclear cells were used for TCR beta sequencing. Genomic DNA was extracted from the blood cell samples with the Qiagen DNeasy Blood Extraction Kit. This receptor chain uses TRBV10-3 and TRBJ2-7; TRBD1 might be the D gene, on 5 matching bases. The specimen sequenced was PBMCs. This receptor was obtained from a girl under 10 years old in good health and CMV-seronegative. Here is the DNA: TGTGCCATTCAACAGGTTCTTAGCTCCTACGAGCAGTACTTC. Translated, it reads CAIQQVLSSYEQYF.